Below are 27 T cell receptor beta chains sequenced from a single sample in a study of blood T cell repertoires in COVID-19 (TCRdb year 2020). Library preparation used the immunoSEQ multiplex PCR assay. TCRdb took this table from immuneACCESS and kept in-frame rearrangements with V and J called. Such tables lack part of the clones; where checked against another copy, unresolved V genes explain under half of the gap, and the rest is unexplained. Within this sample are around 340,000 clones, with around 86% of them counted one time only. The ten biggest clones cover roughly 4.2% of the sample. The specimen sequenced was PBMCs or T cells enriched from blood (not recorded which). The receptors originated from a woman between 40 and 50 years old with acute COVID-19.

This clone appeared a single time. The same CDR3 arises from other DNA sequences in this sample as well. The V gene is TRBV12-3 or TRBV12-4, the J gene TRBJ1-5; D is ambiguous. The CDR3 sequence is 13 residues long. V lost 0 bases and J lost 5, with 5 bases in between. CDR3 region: CASSLARDQPQHF. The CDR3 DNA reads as TGTGCCAGCAGTTTAGCACGGGATCAGCCCCAGCATTTT.

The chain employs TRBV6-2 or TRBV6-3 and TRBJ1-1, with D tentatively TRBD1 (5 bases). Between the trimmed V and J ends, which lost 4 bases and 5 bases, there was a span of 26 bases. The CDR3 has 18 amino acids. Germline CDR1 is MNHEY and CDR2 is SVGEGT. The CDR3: CASSSRTINVLLGTEAFF. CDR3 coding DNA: TGTGCCAGCAGTTCCCGGACAATCAACGTTCTCCTCGGTACTGAAGCTTTCTTT.

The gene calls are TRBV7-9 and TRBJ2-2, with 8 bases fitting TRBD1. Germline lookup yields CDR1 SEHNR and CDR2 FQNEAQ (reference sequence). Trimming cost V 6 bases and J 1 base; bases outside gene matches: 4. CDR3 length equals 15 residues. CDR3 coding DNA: TGTGCCAGCAGTCTCGGACAGGGGAACACCGGGGAGCTGTTTTTT. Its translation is CASSLGQGNTGELFF.

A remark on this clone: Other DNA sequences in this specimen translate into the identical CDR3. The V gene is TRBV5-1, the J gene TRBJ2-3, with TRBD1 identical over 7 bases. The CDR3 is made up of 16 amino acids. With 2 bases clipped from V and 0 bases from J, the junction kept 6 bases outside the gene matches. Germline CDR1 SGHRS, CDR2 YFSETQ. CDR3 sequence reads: CASSLGGLASTDTQYF. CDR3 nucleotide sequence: TGCGCCAGCAGCTTAGGGGGCTTGGCGAGCACAGATACGCAGTATTTT.

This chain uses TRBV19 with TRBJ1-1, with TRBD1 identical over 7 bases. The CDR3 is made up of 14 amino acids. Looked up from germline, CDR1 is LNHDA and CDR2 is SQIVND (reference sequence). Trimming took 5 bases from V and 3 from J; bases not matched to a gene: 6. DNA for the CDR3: TGTGCCAGTAGTGAGACAGGGTGGGACACTGAAGCTTTCTTT. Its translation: CASSETGWDTEAFF.

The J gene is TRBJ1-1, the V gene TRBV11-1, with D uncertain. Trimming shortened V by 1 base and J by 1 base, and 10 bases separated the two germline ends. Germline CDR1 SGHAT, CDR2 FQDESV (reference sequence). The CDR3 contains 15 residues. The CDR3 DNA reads TGTGCCAGCAGCTTAGACCGGGTAGGGAACACTGAAGCTTTCTTT. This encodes CASSLDRVGNTEAFF.

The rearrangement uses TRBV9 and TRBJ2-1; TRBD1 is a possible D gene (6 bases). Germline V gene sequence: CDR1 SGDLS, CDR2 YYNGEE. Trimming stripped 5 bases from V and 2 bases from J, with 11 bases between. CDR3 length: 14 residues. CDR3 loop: CASSRGNTYNEQFF. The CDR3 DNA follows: TGTGCCAGCAGTAGGGGGAATACCTACAATGAGCAGTTCTTC.

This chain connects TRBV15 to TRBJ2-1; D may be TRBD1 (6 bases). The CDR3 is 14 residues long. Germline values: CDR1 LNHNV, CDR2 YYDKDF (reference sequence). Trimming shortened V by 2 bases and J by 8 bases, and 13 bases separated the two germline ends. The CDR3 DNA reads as TGTGCCACCAGCAGACACGGGACAAGCGATGAGCAGTTCTTC. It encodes CATSRHGTSDEQFF.

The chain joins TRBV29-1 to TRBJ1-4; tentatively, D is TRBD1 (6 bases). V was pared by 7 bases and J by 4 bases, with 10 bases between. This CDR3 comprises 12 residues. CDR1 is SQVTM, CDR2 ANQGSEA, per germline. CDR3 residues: CSARTDNEKLFF. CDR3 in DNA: TGCAGCGCCAGGACAGATAATGAAAAACTGTTTTTT.

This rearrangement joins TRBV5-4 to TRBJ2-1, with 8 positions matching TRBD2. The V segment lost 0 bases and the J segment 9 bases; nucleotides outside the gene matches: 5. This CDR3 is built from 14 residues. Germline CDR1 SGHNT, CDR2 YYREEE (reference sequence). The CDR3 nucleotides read TGTGCCAGCAGCTTGGCGGGAGGGCGCGGTGAGCAGTTCTTC. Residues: CASSLAGGRGEQFF.

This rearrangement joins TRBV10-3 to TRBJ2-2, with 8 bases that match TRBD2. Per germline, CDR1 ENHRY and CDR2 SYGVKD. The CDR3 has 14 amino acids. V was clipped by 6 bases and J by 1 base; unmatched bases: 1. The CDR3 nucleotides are TGTGCCATCAGAGCGGGGGAGAACACCGGGGAGCTGTTTTTT. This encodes CAIRAGENTGELFF.

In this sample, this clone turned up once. The DNA of the CDR3 is TGTGCCACTCAGGGATTCGGGGAGCAGTACTTC. As protein: CATQGFGEQYF. The genes are TRBV12-3 or TRBV12-4 and TRBJ2-7; possible D gene TRBD1, 5 bases. With 10 bases removed from V and 7 bases from J, the gap between germline ends came to 14 bases. There are 11 residues in the CDR3.

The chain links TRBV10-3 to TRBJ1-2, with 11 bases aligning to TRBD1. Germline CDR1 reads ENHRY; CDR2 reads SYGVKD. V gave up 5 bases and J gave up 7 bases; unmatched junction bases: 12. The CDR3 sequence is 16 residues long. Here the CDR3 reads CAISSGTGGEVGGYTF. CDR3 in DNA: TGTGCCATCAGTTCCGGGACAGGGGGAGAAGTGGGTGGCTACACCTTC.

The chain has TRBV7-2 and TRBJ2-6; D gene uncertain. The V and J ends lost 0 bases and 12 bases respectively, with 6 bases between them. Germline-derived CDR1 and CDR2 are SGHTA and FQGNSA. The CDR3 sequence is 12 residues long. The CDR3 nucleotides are TGTGCCAGCAGCTTAGCCCCGAGCGTCCTGACTTTC. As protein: CASSLAPSVLTF.

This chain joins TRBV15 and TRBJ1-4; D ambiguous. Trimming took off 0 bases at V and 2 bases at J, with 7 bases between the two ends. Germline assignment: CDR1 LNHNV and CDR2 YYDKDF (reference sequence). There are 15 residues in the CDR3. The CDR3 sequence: CATSREQLTNEKLFF. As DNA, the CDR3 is TGTGCCACCAGCAGAGAACAGCTTACTAATGAAAAACTGTTTTTT.

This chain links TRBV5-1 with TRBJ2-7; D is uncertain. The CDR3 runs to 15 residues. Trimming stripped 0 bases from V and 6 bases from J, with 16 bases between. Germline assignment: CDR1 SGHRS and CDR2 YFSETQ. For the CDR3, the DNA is TGCGCCAGCAGCTTGGATGTCCAGACGCCGGGCGAGCAGTACTTC. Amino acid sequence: CASSLDVQTPGEQYF. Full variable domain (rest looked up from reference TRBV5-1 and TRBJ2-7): KAGVTQTPRYLIKTRGQQVTLSCSPISGHRSVSWYQQTPGQGLQFLFEYFSETQRNKGNFPGRFSGRQFSNSRSEMNVSTLELGDSALYLCASSLDVQTPGEQYFGPGTRLTVT.

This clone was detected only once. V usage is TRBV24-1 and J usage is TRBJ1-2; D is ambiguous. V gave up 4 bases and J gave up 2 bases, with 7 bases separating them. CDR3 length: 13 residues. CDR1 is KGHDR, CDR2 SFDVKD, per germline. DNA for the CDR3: TGTGCCACCAGTGAAAACAGAAACTATGGCTACACCTTC. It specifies CATSENRNYGYTF.

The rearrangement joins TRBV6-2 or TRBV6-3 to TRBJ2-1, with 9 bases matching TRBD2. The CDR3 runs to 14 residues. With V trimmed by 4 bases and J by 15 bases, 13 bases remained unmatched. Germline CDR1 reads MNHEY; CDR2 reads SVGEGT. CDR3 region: CASSSPPGRGGMFF. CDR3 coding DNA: TGTGCCAGCAGTTCCCCCCCTGGGCGGGGGGGTATGTTCTTC.

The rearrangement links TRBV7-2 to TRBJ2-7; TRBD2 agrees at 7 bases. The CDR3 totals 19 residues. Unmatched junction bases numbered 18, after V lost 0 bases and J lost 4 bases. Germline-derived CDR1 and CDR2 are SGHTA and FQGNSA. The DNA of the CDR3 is TGTGCCAGCAGCTTAGCGTTCCTTAGGCCTAGCGGAAGTAGGTACGAGCAGTACTTC. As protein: CASSLAFLRPSGSRYEQYF.

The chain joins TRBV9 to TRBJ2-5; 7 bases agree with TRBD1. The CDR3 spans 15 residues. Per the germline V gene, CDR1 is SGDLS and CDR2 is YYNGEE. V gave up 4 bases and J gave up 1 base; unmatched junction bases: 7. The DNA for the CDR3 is TGTGCCAGCAGCACCCAGACAGGGATCCAAGAGACCCAGTACTTC. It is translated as CASSTQTGIQETQYF.

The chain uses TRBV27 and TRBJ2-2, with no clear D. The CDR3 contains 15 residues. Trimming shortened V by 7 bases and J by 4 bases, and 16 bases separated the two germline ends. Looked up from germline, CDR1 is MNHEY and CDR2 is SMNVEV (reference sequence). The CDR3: CASKYEWRGTGELFF. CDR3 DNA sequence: TGTGCCAGCAAATACGAGTGGCGAGGCACCGGGGAGCTGTTTTTT.

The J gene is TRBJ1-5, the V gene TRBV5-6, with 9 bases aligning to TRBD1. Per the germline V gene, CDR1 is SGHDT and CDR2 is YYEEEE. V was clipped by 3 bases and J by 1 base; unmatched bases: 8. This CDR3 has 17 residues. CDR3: CASSSLTGGRSNQPQHF. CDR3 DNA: TGTGCCAGCAGCTCGTTAACAGGGGGCAGGAGCAATCAGCCCCAGCATTTT.

The CDR3 spells CASSLSGGVAETQYF. The CDR3 coding sequence is TGTGCCAGCAGCTTATCCGGGGGAGTAGCAGAGACCCAGTACTTC. The V gene is TRBV7-9, the J gene TRBJ2-5; a possible D gene is TRBD2 (6 bases). In germline, CDR1 is SEHNR, CDR2 FQNEAQ (reference sequence). The CDR3 is made up of 15 amino acids. V lost 2 bases and J lost 4, with 14 bases in between. Full variable domain (outside the CDR3, taken from reference TRBV7-9 and TRBJ2-5): DTGVSQNPRHKITKRGQNVTFRCDPISEHNRLYWYRQTLGQGPEFLTYFQNEAQLEKSRLLSDRFSAERPKGSFSTLEIQRTEQGDSAMYLCASSLSGGVAETQYFGPGTRLLVL.

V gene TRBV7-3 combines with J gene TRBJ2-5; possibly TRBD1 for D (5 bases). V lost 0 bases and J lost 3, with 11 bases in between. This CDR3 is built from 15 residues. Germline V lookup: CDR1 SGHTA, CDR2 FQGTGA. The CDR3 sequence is CASSLTGRAKETQYF. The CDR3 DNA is TGTGCCAGCAGCTTAACAGGCAGGGCGAAAGAGACCCAGTACTTC.

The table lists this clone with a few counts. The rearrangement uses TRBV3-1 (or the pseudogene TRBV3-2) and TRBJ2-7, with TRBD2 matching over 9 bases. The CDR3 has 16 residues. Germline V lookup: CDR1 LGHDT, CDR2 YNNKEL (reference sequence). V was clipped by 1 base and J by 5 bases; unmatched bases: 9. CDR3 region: CASSQGAGRTSDEQYF. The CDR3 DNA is TGTGCCAGCAGCCAAGGCGCGGGAAGGACTAGCGACGAGCAGTACTTC.

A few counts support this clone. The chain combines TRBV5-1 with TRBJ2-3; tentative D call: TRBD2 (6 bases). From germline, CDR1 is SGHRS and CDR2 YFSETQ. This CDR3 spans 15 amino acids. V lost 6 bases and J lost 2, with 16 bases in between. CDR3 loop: CASKILTGVTDTQYF. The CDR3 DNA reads TGCGCCAGCAAAATCCTAACGGGAGTCACAGATACGCAGTATTTT.

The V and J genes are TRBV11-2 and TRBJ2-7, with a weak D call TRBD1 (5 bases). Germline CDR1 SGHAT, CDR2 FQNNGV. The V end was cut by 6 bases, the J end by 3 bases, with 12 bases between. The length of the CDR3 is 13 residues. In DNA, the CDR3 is TGTGCCAGCAGTCCCCATACAGGCTACGAGCAGTACTTC. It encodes CASSPHTGYEQYF.